This is a list of T cell receptor beta chains from one sample in a study of CD8+ T cells in alopecia areata. Profiled with immunoSEQ multiplex PCR; TCRdb holds only in-frame clones, not every one. The table includes about 120,000 clones, 50% to 55% detected once. Sequencing used CD4+ T cells sorted from blood, obtained at week 4, from a patient treated with tofacitinib. The receptors come from a human donor with alopecia areata. The CDR3 runs from the conserved cysteine through the conserved F or W. The D gene is left open where the match is weak. Rows give clone size only sometimes, using once, few, many, or a class for an expanded clone.

V gene	D gene	clone size	J gene	CDR3 DNA	CDR3 protein
TRBV29-1	.	.	TRBJ1-4	TGCAGCGTTGTGGTACAGGCGGGTGAAAAACTGTTTTTT	CSVVVQAGEKLFF
TRBV7-9	.	few	TRBJ2-1	TGTGCCAGCAGATCGAACATCGGGTCCTCCAATGAGCAGTTCTTC	CASRSNIGSSNEQFF
TRBV7-9	.	few	TRBJ2-5	TGTGCCAGCAGCTCTCAAGAGACCCAGTACTTC	CASSSQETQYF
TRBV9	TRBD1	many	TRBJ1-2	TGTGCCAGCAGCGAGGAGGGGACAGGGGGAGGCTACACCTTC	CASSEEGTGGGYTF
TRBV7-9	TRBD1	once	TRBJ2-5	TGTGCCAGCAGCCGACGTACAGGGGAAGAGACCCAGTACTTC	CASSRRTGEETQYF
TRBV5-1	TRBD2	few	TRBJ2-7	TGCGCCAGCAGCTCGCTCACTAGCGGGAGCGAAACCTACGAGCAGTACTTC	CASSSLTSGSETYEQYF
TRBV18	.	once	TRBJ2-7	TGTGCCAGCTCGCTCAGGGGCTCCTACGAGCAGTACTTC	CASSLRGSYEQYF
TRBV30	.	few	TRBJ1-5	TGTGCCTGGAGTGTTGATCGCAATCAGCCCCAGCATTTT	CAWSVDRNQPQHF
TRBV7-3	.	few	TRBJ2-1	TGTGCCAGCAGCTCGGACAGTTTCTACAATGAGCAGTTCTTC	CASSSDSFYNEQFF
TRBV27	.	few	TRBJ2-5	TGTGCCAGCAGTCCCGGGGCCCTTACGGGGACCCAGTACTTC	CASSPGALTGTQYF
TRBV5-1	.	few	TRBJ2-1	TGCGCCAGCAGCGGACCCGCGGGCGGAGGCTCCTACAATGAGCAGTTCTTC	CASSGPAGGGSYNEQFF
TRBV4-1	TRBD2	.	TRBJ2-5	TGCGCCAGCAGCCAAGATAAAGGACTAGCGACACAAGAGACCCAGTACTTC	CASSQDKGLATQETQYF
TRBV5-1	.	.	TRBJ1-6	TGCGCCAGCAGCTCAGGCAGCAATAATTCACCCCTCCACTTT	CASSSGSNNSPLHF
TRBV29-1	.	once	TRBJ2-3	TGCAGCGTTCGAACCACTAGCACAGATACGCAGTATTTT	CSVRTTSTDTQYF
TRBV25-1	TRBD1	.	TRBJ1-1	TGTGCCAGCAGTGCCGGGACAGCGAACACTGAAGCTTTCTTT	CASSAGTANTEAFF
TRBV15	.	.	TRBJ1-4	TGTGCCACCAGCAGGATAAATGAAAAACTGTTTTTT	CATSRINEKLFF
TRBV30	.	once	TRBJ1-1	TGTGCCTGGGAGACAGGCCGGCCGAACACTGAAGCTTTCTTT	CAWETGRPNTEAFF
TRBV29-1	.	few	TRBJ2-7	TGCAGCGTTGAAGCCCGGGACAACTCCTACGAGCAGTACTTC	CSVEARDNSYEQYF
TRBV7-3	TRBD1	.	TRBJ2-6	TGTGCCAGCAGCGGGGGACAGAGTATCTCTGGGGCCAACGTCCTGACTTTC	CASSGGQSISGANVLTF
TRBV7-9	TRBD1	.	TRBJ2-5	TGTGCCAGCAGCTTTGAGGGGGCCGTGGAGACCCAGTACTTC	CASSFEGAVETQYF
TRBV29-1	.	.	TRBJ2-3	TGCAGCTTTCGTGTTAGTGCAGATACGCAGTATTTT	CSFRVSADTQYF
TRBV15	.	.	TRBJ2-7	TGTGCCACCAGCAGAGATAGGGCGGGGGCAAGGGGGGACGAGCAGTACTTC	CATSRDRAGARGDEQYF
TRBV9	.	once	TRBJ2-1	TGTGCCAGCAGCGTAGAAGGGGGGGCTCTCAATGAGCAGTTCTTC	CASSVEGGALNEQFF
TRBV5-1	.	.	TRBJ2-5	TGCGCCAGCAGCTTGTCCCAAGAGACCCAGTACTTC	CASSLSQETQYF
TRBV7-2	.	.	TRBJ1-2	TGTGCCAGCAGCCTAAGTGGGGTTTTGGTCCTGGCTTATGGCTACACCTTC	CASSLSGVLVLAYGYTF
TRBV30	.	few	TRBJ1-1	TGTGCCTTATCGGGGAGACAAGATGAAGCTTTCTTT	CALSGRQDEAFF
TRBV25-1	TRBD1	.	TRBJ1-5	TGTGCCAGCAGGGGGTCAGGGGGTGGCAATCAGCCCCAGCATTTT	CASRGSGGGNQPQHF
TRBV5-6	.	few	TRBJ1-1	TGTGCCAGCAGCTTGACCTTGACAGTCACTGAAGCTTTCTTT	CASSLTLTVTEAFF
TRBV18	.	.	TRBJ1-5	TGTGCCAGCTCACCCAATAGCAATCAGCCCCAGCATTTT	CASSPNSNQPQHF
TRBV15	TRBD1	.	TRBJ2-4	TGTGCCACTACAGGGGGAAACATTCAGTACTTC	CATTGGNIQYF
TRBV2	.	.	TRBJ1-6	TGTGCCAGCAGAAGACGGGAGAGTTCACCCCTCCACTTT	CASRRRESSPLHF
TRBV4-2	.	once	TRBJ1-1	TGTGCCAGCAGCCAAGATCTGTTGAACACTGAAGCTTTCTTT	CASSQDLLNTEAFF
TRBV5-4	.	.	TRBJ2-1	TGTGCCAGCAGCTTGAAAGGCATCAATGAGCAGTTCTTC	CASSLKGINEQFF
TRBV28	TRBD2	.	TRBJ2-2	TGTGCCAGCAGTCCAGACGGACTAGCGGGAGAGCGGACAACCGGGGAGCTGTTTTTT	CASSPDGLAGERTTGELFF
TRBV7-8	.	.	TRBJ2-5	TGTGCCAGCAGTCCACGACGGCAGTCCCAAGAGACCCAGTACTTC	CASSPRRQSQETQYF
TRBV5-1	.	.	TRBJ2-3	TGCGCCAGCAGCCGCGAAGATACGCAGTATTTT	CASSREDTQYF
TRBV30	TRBD1	few	TRBJ1-2	TGTGCCGTTCGACAGGGGAACTATGGCTACACCTTC	CAVRQGNYGYTF
TRBV29-1	.	.	TRBJ2-2	TGCAGCGTGCGGGGTACGAACACCGGGGAGCTGTTTTTT	CSVRGTNTGELFF
TRBV6-6	.	.	TRBJ2-7	TGTGCCATCGGGACCTCGAATAGGTACGAGCAGTACTTC	CAIGTSNRYEQYF
TRBV7-2	TRBD1	.	TRBJ2-1	TGTGCCAGCAGCCCTACCCGGGGACAGAACAATGAGCAGTTCTTC	CASSPTRGQNNEQFF